This T cell receptor beta chain was captured by sequencing in a study of cytomegalovirus exposure and HLA in healthy donors. This CDR3 is 12 amino acids long. CDR1 GTSNPN and CDR2 SVGIG come from the germline V gene (reference sequence). Deletions cut 5 bases from V and 7 bases from J, with 15 bases between. 60 Vbeta and 13 Jbeta primers were used in PCR. TCRdb keeps only in-frame clones here, not all; method: immunoSEQ multiplex PCR. The repertoire holds around 150,000 clones, with around 79% as singletons. This chain links TRBV30 with TRBJ2-7; D might be TRBD1 (8 bases). The TCR sequence derives from a woman in her forties in good health and CMV-seropositive. Sequencing was performed on PBMCs. CDR3 region: CAWDTGGAEQYF. In DNA form, the CDR3 reads TGTGCCTGGGATACAGGGGGGGCTGAGCAGTACTTC. Combining the CDR3 with reference TRBV30 and TRBJ2-7 gives the whole variable domain SQTIHQWPATLVQPVGSPLSLECTVEGTSNPNLYWYRQAAGRGLQLLFYSVGIGQISSEVPQNLSASRPQDRQFILSSKKLLLSDSGFYLCAWDTGGAEQYFGPGTRLTVT.